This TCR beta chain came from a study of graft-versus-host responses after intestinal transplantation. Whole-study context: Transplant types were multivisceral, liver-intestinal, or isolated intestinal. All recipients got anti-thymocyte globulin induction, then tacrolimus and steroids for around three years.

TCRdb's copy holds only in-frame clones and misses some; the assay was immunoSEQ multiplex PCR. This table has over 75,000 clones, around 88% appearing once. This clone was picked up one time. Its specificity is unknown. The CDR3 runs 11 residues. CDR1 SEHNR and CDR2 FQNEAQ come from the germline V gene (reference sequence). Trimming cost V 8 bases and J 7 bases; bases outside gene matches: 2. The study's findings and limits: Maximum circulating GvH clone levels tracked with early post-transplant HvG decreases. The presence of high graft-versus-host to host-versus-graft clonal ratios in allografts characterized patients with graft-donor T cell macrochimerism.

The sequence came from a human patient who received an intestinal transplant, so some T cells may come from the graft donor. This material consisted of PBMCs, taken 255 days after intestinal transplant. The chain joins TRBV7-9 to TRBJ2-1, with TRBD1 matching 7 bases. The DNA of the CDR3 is TGTGCCAGCCAACAGGGGAATGAGCAGTTCTTC. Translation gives CASQQGNEQFF.